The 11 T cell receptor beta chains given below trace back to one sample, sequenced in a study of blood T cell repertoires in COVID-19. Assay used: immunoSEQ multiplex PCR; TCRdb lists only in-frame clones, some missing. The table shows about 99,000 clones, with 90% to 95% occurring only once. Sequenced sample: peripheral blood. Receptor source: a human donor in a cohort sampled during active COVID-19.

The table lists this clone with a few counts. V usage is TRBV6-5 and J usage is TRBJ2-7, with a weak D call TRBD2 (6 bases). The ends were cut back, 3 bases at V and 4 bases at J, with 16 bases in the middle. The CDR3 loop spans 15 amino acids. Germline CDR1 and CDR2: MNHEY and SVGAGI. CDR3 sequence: CASSYSRFGGYEQYF. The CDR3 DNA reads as TGTGCCAGCAGTTATTCAAGGTTTGGAGGGTACGAGCAGTACTTC.

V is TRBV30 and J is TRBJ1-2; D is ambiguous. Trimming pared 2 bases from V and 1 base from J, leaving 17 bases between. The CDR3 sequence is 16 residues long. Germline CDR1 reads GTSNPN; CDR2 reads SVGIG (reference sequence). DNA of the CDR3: TGTGCCTGGAGTCCCGTACTGCCCCGTCTTAACTATGGCTACACCTTC. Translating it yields CAWSPVLPRLNYGYTF. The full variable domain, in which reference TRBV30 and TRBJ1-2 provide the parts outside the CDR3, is SQTIHQWPATLVQPVGSPLSLECTVEGTSNPNLYWYRQAAGRGLQLLFYSVGIGQISSEVPQNLSASRPQDRQFILSSKKLLLSDSGFYLCAWSPVLPRLNYGYTFGSGTRLTVV.

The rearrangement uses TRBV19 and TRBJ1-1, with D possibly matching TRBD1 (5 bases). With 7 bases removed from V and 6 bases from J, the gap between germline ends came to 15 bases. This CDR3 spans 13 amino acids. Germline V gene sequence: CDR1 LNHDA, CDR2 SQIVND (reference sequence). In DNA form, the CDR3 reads TGTGCCAGTACCGAAATGGGGGGACCTGAAGCTTTCTTT. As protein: CASTEMGGPEAFF.

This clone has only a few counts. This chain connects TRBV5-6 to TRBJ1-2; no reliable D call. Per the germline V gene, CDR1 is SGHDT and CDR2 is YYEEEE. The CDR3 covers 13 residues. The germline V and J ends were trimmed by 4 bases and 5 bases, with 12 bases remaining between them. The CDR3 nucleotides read TGTGCCAGCAGCCCCAGGACTGTGTATGGCTACACCTTC. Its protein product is CASSPRTVYGYTF.

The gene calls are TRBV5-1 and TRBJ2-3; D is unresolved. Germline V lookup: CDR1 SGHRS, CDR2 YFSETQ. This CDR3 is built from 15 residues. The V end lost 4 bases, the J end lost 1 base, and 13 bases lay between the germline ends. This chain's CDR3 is CASSLELWGTDTQYF. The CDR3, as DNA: TGCGCCAGCAGCCTGGAACTATGGGGCACAGATACGCAGTATTTT.

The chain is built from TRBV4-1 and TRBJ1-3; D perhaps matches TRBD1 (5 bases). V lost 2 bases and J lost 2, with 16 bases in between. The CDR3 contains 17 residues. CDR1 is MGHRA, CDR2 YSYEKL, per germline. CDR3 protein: CASSQTSAGLPGNTIYF. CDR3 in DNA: TGCGCCAGCAGCCAAACATCAGCAGGGCTTCCTGGAAACACCATATATTTT.

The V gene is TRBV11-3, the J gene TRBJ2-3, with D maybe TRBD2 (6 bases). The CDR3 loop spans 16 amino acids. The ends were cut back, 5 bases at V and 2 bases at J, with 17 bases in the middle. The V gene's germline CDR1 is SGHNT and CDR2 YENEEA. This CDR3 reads CASSPGGGAFTDTQYF. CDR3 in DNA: TGTGCCAGCAGCCCCGGTGGCGGGGCGTTCACAGATACGCAGTATTTT.

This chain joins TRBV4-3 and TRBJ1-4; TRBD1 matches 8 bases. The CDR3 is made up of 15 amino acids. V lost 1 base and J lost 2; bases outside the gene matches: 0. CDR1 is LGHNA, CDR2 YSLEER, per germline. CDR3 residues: CASSQGTGTNEKLFF. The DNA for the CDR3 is TGCGCCAGCAGCCAAGGGACAGGGACTAATGAAAAACTGTTTTTT.

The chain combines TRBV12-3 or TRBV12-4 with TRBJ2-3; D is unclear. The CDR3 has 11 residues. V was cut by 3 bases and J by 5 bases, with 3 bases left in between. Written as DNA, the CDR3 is TGTGCCAGCAGTTTCCGAGATACGCAGTATTTT. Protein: CASSFRDTQYF.

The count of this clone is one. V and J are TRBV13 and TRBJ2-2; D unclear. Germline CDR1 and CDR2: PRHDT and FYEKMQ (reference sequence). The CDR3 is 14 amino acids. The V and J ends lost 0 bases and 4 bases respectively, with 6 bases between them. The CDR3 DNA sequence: TGTGCCAGCAGCTTAGGTCGAGGCACCGGGGAGCTGTTTTTT. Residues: CASSLGRGTGELFF.

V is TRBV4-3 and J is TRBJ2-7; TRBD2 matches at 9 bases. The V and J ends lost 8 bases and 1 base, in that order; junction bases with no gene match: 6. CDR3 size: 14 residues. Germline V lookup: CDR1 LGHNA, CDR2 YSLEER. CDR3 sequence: CASVAGEMSYEQYF. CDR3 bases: TGCGCCAGCGTAGCGGGAGAAATGTCCTACGAGCAGTACTTC.